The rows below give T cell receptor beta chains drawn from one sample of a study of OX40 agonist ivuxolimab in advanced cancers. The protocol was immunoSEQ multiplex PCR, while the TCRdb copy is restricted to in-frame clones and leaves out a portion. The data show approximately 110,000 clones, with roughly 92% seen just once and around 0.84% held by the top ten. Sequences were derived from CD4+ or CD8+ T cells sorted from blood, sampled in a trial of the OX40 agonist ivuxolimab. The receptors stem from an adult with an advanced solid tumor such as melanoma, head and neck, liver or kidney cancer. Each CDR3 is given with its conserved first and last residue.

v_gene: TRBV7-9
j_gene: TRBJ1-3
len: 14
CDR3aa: CASSLGRGGNTIYF

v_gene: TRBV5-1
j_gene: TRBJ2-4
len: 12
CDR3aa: CASRAEGNIQYF

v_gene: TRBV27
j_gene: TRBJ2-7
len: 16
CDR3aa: CASSLGGDRSSYEQYF

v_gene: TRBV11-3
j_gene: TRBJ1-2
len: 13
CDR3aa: CASSLAPNYGYTF

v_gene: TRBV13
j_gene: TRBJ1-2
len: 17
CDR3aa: CASSQGLTVQGDYGYTF

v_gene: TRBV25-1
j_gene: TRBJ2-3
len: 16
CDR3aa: CASSTTSGSVSDTQYF

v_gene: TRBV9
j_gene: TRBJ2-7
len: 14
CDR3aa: CASSVAQVPNEQYF

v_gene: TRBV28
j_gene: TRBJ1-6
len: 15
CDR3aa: CASSLPGTVNSPLHF

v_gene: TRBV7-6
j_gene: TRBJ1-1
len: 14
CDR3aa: CASSLAGGITEAFF

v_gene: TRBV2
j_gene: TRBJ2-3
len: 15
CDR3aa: CASSEQGPSTDTQYF

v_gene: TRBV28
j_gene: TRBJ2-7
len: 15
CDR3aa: CASSSWTGSSYEQYF

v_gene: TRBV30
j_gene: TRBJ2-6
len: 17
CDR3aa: CAWSRGTSGPGANVLTF

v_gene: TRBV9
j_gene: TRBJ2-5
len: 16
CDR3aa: CASSLRLAGEGETQYF

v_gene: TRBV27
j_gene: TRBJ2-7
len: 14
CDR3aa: CASSPSGLARGNYF

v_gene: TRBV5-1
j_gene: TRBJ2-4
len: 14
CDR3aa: CASSSGQGGNIQYF

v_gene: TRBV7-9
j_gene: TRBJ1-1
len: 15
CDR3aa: CASSWGGQMNTEAFF

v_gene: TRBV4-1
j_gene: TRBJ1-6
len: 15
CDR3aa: CASSPNRQQTLSLHF

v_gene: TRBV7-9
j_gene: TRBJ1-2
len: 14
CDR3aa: CASSFAIQVDGYTF

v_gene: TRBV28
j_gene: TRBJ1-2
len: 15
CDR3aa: CASSSNGQTPDSYTF

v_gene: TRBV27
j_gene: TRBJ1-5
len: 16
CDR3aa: CASSLGPQGLNQPQHF

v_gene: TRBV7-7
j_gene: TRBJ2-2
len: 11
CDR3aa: CASSLDGELFF

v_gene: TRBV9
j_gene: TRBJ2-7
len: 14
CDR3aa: CASSRQEGPYEQYF

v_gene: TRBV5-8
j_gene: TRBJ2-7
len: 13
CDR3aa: CASSFRRQNEQYF

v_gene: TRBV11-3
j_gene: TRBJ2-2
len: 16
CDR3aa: CASSSDRGLGTGELFF